These 4 T cell receptor beta chains were all obtained from the same sample, sequenced in a study of T cell clonality in common variable immunodeficiency. This table comes from immunoSEQ multiplex PCR, and its TCRdb copy is limited to in-frame clones, with some not included. The sample presents some 45,000 clones, none singletons. The specimen sequenced was peripheral blood mononuclear cells. The receptors come from a person between 18 and 75 years old in good health.

This clone has a handful of counts. Read coverage stops 3 residues before the CDR3 terminus; the germline J gene supplies the remainder. The chain combines TRBV5-1 with TRBJ2-5, with 8 bases matching TRBD2. The germline gives CDR1 SGHRS, CDR2 YFSETQ. Trimming removed 3 bases from V and 1 base from J; junction bases left unmatched: 14. This CDR3 has 18 residues. CDR3 DNA (partial): TGCGCCAGCAGCTGCCCCCTTAGGGGCGGGGGGTCCCAAGAGACC. Its translation: CASSCPLRGGGSQET. From start to end, the CDR3 is CASSCPLRGGGSQETQYF.

This clone was recorded many times. The sequence runs out 3 residues before the end of the CDR3; the remainder is reconstructed from the germline J gene. This rearrangement joins TRBV30 to TRBJ2-3, with 8 bases aligning to TRBD2. Germline assignment: CDR1 GTSNPN and CDR2 SVGIG (reference sequence). The CDR3 loop spans 15 amino acids. The trim removed 0 bases at V and 5 bases at J, leaving 7 bases unmatched. The chain's CDR3 is CAWSVIGGALDTQYF. CDR3 DNA, as far as it was read: TGTGCCTGGAGTGTAATCGGGGGGGCCTTAGATACG.

This clone has at least ten counts. The read terminates 3 residues ahead of where the CDR3 ends, so the germline J gene completes it. This rearrangement joins TRBV7-2 to TRBJ1-2; 7 positions agree with TRBD1. The germline V gene has CDR1 SGHTA and CDR2 FQGNSA. The CDR3 spans 14 residues. CDR3 bases read: TGTGCCAGCAGCCCCGACCCAAGGGGGCGGATA. Its protein is CASSPDPRGRI. The full CDR3 protein is CASSPDPRGRIYTF.

This clone was detected only a few times. The CDR3 end is not reached by the read, which stops 3 residues before it; the germline J gene fills it in. The V gene is TRBV10-2, the J gene TRBJ2-7, with TRBD1 matching 10 bases. The V gene end was trimmed by 3 bases and the J gene end by 1 base; junction bases not matched to a gene: 3. Germline V CDR1 and CDR2: WSHSY, SAAADI. The CDR3 sequence is 15 residues long. The CDR3 sequence: CASSDPGQGSYEQYF. The sequenced part of the CDR3 DNA is TGCGCCAGCAGTGACCCGGGACAGGGGTCCTACGAG.